This TCR beta chain was observed in a study of radiation and T cells in renal cell carcinoma (TCRdb year 2020). Describing the broader study: The samples were drawn from a clinical trial, where primary renal cell carcinomas were treated with 15 Gy of stereotactic body radiation therapy and then removed by nephrectomy 4 weeks afterward. In total, approximately 53 samples, comprising 26 tumors and around 27 peripheral blood samples, were subjected to TCR beta sequencing. In the approximately 53 samples combined, roughly 4.4 million unique CDR3 nucleotide sequences were found, encoding roughly 2,500,000 unique CDR3 amino acid sequences.

What this sample's time point label stands for: blood 2 weeks post-SBRT. This specimen's treatment or condition label, interpreted: 15 Gy SBRT to primary tumor, nephrectomy 4 weeks later. Serial peripheral blood from radiation-treated patients was sampled at baseline, 2 weeks and 4 weeks after SBRT to track tumor-enriched clonotypes. Every patient had renal cell carcinoma of clear cell pathology. Genomic DNA for TCR sequencing was prepared using the QIAamp DNA Blood Mini Kit (Qiagen). Samples were included in the analyses only if all quality control checks were passed. About this clone itself: This clone's antigen is unknown. Per-base qualities were not stored, and no clone one base away is much larger.

The immunoSEQ kit was used, according to the manufacturer's recommendations, to generate TCR beta libraries from genomic DNA. To prepare libraries, a first multiplex PCR with proprietary primers was run, followed by a second PCR that added unique barcodes, and a bead cleanup was done after each round. Each sample batch included a kit-provided positive control reaction and a negative control reaction. The final libraries underwent checking on an Agilent 4200 TapeStation D1000 ScreenTape, volumetric pooling, and quantification by qPCR. Sequencing was performed on an Illumina NextSeq500 with a MidOutput 150-cycle cartridge, and 156 Read1 and 15 Index1 cycles were run with kit custom primers. The pooled library was loaded at around 1.1 pM with a roughly 22% PhiX control spike-in. On the authors' methods: The vendor-processed data were analyzed in R, and a clonotype was defined as all T cells that share the same CDR3 nucleotide sequence. In the clone abundance analyses, frequencies in each sample were normalized to that sample's 10,000 most abundant clones. Public T cell clones, averaging fewer than five per sample, were removed before analysis. Tumor-enriched clonotypes and baseline blood-enriched clonotypes were defined as those with an abundance difference of at least 32-fold between compartments. A beta-binomial differential abundance model was used to identify clonotypes that expanded or contracted between blood time points. Tumor-blood repertoire similarity was measured with the Baroni-Urbani and Buser coefficient, and groups were compared using two-tailed Wilcoxon tests in R. In its TCRdb copy, this immuneACCESS table keeps in-frame sequences only and misses some clones. Where compared with another copy, unresolved V genes explain less than half of these, and the others have no known cause. V and J calls and clone size are given by that table; D and trimming were obtained from the DNA. The sample records some 130,000 clones, 88% of which are singletons. The ten most abundant clones make up 5.8% of the sample.

After removal of 3 bases from V and 4 bases from J, the junction retains 4 bases not matched to a gene. From the germline V gene, CDR1 is SGHNT and CDR2 is YENEEA. The CDR3 spans 15 residues, from the cysteine through the phenylalanine. Here the CDR3 DNA is all that survives: 45 bases in frame from base 1. The full study reports these points: Effects of radiation dose or scheduling on the TCR repertoire could not be addressed with the single-armed trial design. Dynamics of the blood repertoire were not tracked past 4 weeks after treatment. In blood, the top tumor clonotypes increased between baseline and 2 weeks post-radiation and then shrank by 4 weeks, which suggests that tumor-resident clones expanded only transiently. Because pretreatment tumor biopsies were not available, the study could not determine whether clonotypes were already present within the tumor at baseline.

The chain is made from TRBV11-3 and TRBJ1-4; 8 bases in between match TRBD1. This material consisted of blood, taken from a patient whose treatment included radiotherapy and nephrectomy. The receptor was derived from a woman in her 70s with renal cell carcinoma. The CDR3 region has the sequence CASSFGTGGNEKLFF. The DNA sequence reads TGTGCCAGCAGCTTCGGGACAGGCGGTAATGAAAAACTGTTTTTT.